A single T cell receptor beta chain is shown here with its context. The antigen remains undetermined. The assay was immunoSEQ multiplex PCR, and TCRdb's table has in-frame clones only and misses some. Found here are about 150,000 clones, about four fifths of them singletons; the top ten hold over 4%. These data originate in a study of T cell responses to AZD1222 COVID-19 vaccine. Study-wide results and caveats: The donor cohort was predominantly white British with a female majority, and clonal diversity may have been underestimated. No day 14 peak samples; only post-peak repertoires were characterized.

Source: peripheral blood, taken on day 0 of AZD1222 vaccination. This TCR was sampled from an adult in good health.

CDR3: CASSARLKETQYF. In DNA, the CDR3 is TGTGCCAGCAGCGCACGACTAAAAGAGACCCAGTACTTC. V and J are TRBV7-9 and TRBJ2-5; TRBD2 might be the D (5 bases). Looked up from germline, CDR1 is SEHNR and CDR2 is FQNEAQ (reference sequence). This CDR3 spans 13 amino acids. Deletions cut 5 bases from V and 3 bases from J, with 10 bases between.